Presented here are 27 T cell receptor beta chains from one specimen sequenced in a study of blood T cell repertoires in COVID-19. Using immunoSEQ multiplex PCR, the repertoire was profiled, and TCRdb retains in-frame clones only, with some absent. The sample lists tens of thousands of clones, over 70% occurring once. Sequencing input: peripheral blood. The receptors were gathered from a human donor in a cohort sampled during active COVID-19.

The rearrangement links TRBV6-5 to TRBJ2-2; D remains ambiguous. V was pared by 4 bases and J by 3 bases, with 15 bases between. CDR3 length: 16 residues. Germline-derived CDR1 and CDR2 are MNHEY and SVGAGI. The CDR3 loop reads CASSSFAEAYTGELFF. The CDR3 nucleotides are TGTGCCAGCAGTTCTTTTGCGGAAGCGTACACCGGGGAGCTGTTTTTT.

V and J are TRBV6-5 and TRBJ2-7, with 7 bases fitting TRBD1. The CDR3 sequence is 15 residues long. The V gene's germline CDR1 is MNHEY and CDR2 SVGAGI. V lost 1 base, J lost 6 bases, and 9 bases stayed unmatched. The CDR3 coding sequence is TGTGCCAGCAGTTACTATCCCAGAGGGGGCGGCGAGCAGTACTTC. Translating gives CASSYYPRGGGEQYF.

For this clone: The sample contains more than one DNA sequence encoding this CDR3. This chain joins TRBV2 and TRBJ1-1, with 9 bases identical to TRBD1. Germline CDR1 reads SNHLY; CDR2 reads FYNNEI. This CDR3 has 13 amino acids. V shed 6 bases, J shed 3 bases, and the junction held 2 bases outside the gene matches. The CDR3 bases are TGTGCCAGCAGCGGACAGGGGTACACTGAAGCTTTCTTT. This codes for CASSGQGYTEAFF.

The rearrangement uses TRBV4-2 and TRBJ2-1; TRBD2 matches at 14 bases. From germline, CDR1 is LGHNA and CDR2 YNFKEQ. J gave up 7 bases and V 0 bases, and 5 bases lay outside the gene matches. The CDR3 has 17 amino acids. The CDR3 loop reads CASSQDRGTSGSNEQFF. CDR3 nucleotides: TGTGCCAGCAGCCAAGATAGGGGGACTAGCGGGAGTAATGAGCAGTTCTTC.

This clone has just one count. The chain carries TRBV3-1 (or the pseudogene TRBV3-2) and TRBJ2-7; TRBD2 matches 8 bases. The V and J ends lost 11 bases and 6 bases, in that order; junction bases with no gene match: 12. This CDR3 comprises 13 residues. Germline V gene sequence: CDR1 LGHDT, CDR2 YNNKEL (reference sequence). CDR3 bases: TGTGCCTCTACTAGCGGCCCTAGGGGCGAGCAGTACTTC. It translates to CASTSGPRGEQYF.

V usage is TRBV6-4 and J usage is TRBJ2-3; no clear D gene. V lost 6 bases and J 0 bases, leaving 10 bases between the germline ends. Germline V gene lookup returns CDR1 MRHNA and CDR2 SNTAGT. This CDR3 has 14 amino acids. As DNA, the CDR3 is TGTGCCAGCAGCCCTCAGATGAGCACAGATACGCAGTATTTT. This codes for CASSPQMSTDTQYF.

V and J are TRBV2 and TRBJ2-3; TRBD1 matches 10 bases. Germline assignment: CDR1 SNHLY and CDR2 FYNNEI. V lost 8 bases and J lost 3; bases outside the gene matches: 8. The CDR3 is 15 amino acids. The CDR3 here is CASRGRQGATDTQYF. The CDR3 DNA is TGTGCCAGCCGAGGACGACAGGGGGCGACAGATACGCAGTATTTT.

CDR3 region: CASRDQRGETQYF. The CDR3 nucleotides are TGTGCCAGCAGGGATCAGCGGGGGGAGACCCAGTACTTC. The chain carries TRBV6-4 and TRBJ2-5; 8 positions match TRBD2. The CDR3 runs to 13 residues. The germline V gene has CDR1 MRHNA and CDR2 SNTAGT. V was pared by 6 bases and J by 5 bases, with 5 bases of the junction left unmatched.

The chain carries TRBV10-3 and TRBJ1-4; D may be TRBD1 (5 bases). The CDR3 extends over 14 amino acids. The V gene's germline CDR1 is ENHRY and CDR2 SYGVKD. Deletions cut 2 bases from V and 4 bases from J, with 8 bases between. Here the CDR3 reads CAISEMQGNEKLFF. DNA of the CDR3: TGTGCCATCAGTGAGATGCAGGGTAATGAAAAACTGTTTTTT.

This clone was seen more than once but under ten times. The gene calls are TRBV6-5 and TRBJ1-5; 9 positions match TRBD1. The V and J ends lost 5 bases and 6 bases, in that order; junction bases with no gene match: 5. Germline V gene sequence: CDR1 MNHEY, CDR2 SVGAGI. The CDR3 loop spans 14 amino acids. The CDR3 region has the DNA TGTGCCAGCAGTCCTACAGGGGGCTTTCAGCCCCAGCATTTT. This translates into CASSPTGGFQPQHF.

The chain uses TRBV6-2 or TRBV6-3 and TRBJ2-4; D might be TRBD1 (5 bases). Germline CDR1 reads MNHEY; CDR2 reads SVGEGT. This CDR3 contains 14 residues. The ends were cut back, 6 bases at V and 8 bases at J, with 17 bases in the middle. CDR3 in DNA: TGTGCCAGCAGCCCCGGTGCAGGGCTTGACATTCAGTACTTC. It is translated as CASSPGAGLDIQYF.

The chain links TRBV19 to TRBJ2-2; 13 bases are shared with TRBD2. The germline CDR1 and CDR2 sequences are LNHDA and SQIVND (reference sequence). CDR3 length equals 15 residues. The V gene end was trimmed by 6 bases and the J gene end by 5 bases; junction bases not matched to a gene: 3. This CDR3 is CASRLAGGRTGELFF. As DNA, the CDR3 is TGTGCCAGTAGACTAGCGGGAGGGAGAACCGGGGAGCTGTTTTTT.

The chain recombines TRBV6-4 with TRBJ2-3; TRBD2 matches 9 bases. V was pared by 6 bases and J by 3 bases, with 10 bases of the junction left unmatched. From germline, CDR1 is MRHNA and CDR2 SNTAGT. This CDR3 is built from 16 residues. CDR3 nucleotide sequence: TGTGCCAGCAGGGGTATAGCGGGAGTGTGTACAGATACGCAGTATTTT. Its protein is CASRGIAGVCTDTQYF.

Details on this clone: Additional DNA sequences in this sample encode the identical CDR3. V is TRBV5-1 and J is TRBJ2-5; tentatively, D is TRBD2 (7 bases). The CDR3 has 13 residues. Germline V gene data show CDR1 as SGHRS and CDR2 as YFSETQ. Deletions cut 2 bases from V and 5 bases from J, with 10 bases between. CDR3 sequence reads: CASSLGGGETQYF. Here the CDR3 DNA reads TGCGCCAGCAGCTTAGGGGGAGGGGAGACCCAGTACTTC.

The CDR3 region has the DNA TGTGCCAGCAGTTCTACCAGGGGCCATGGCTACACCTTC. It yields the protein CASSSTRGHGYTF. The chain employs TRBV6-5 and TRBJ1-2; weak D call: TRBD1 (6 bases). Germline loops: CDR1 MNHEY, CDR2 SVGAGI. The CDR3 is made up of 13 amino acids. Deletions cut 4 bases from V and 6 bases from J, with 12 bases between.

The V call is TRBV30, the J call TRBJ1-2; 7 nucleotides line up with TRBD1. The CDR3 has 15 residues. Trimming at V came to 0 bases and at J to 7 bases, leaving 11 bases not matched to a gene. Germline V gene sequence: CDR1 GTSNPN, CDR2 SVGIG (reference sequence). The CDR3 is CAWSVGFRDSGGYTF. The CDR3, as DNA: TGTGCCTGGAGTGTAGGGTTCCGGGACAGTGGTGGCTACACCTTC. The full variable domain, completed using reference TRBV30 and TRBJ1-2, is SQTIHQWPATLVQPVGSPLSLECTVEGTSNPNLYWYRQAAGRGLQLLFYSVGIGQISSEVPQNLSASRPQDRQFILSSKKLLLSDSGFYLCAWSVGFRDSGGYTFGSGTRLTVV.

The rearrangement links TRBV5-1 to TRBJ2-5; 9 bases are a match to TRBD1. V shed 0 bases and J 5 bases; nucleotides not matched to a gene: 2. Germline assignment: CDR1 SGHRS and CDR2 YFSETQ. The CDR3 runs to 14 residues. CDR3 in DNA: TGCGCCAGCAGCTTGGGGACAGGGGAGGAGACCCAGTACTTC. Encoded protein: CASSLGTGEETQYF.

This clone was seen only once. This chain uses TRBV5-4 with TRBJ1-2, with D unclear. The CDR3 consists of 15 residues. Looked up from germline, CDR1 is SGHNT and CDR2 is YYREEE (reference sequence). V lost 5 bases, J lost 7 bases, and 21 bases lay in between. For the CDR3, the DNA is TGTGCCAGCAGATCTCGGGAGCACCCCGGGTCTGGCTACACCTTC. This gives the protein CASRSREHPGSGYTF.

This chain links TRBV9 with TRBJ2-7; 10 bases are a match to TRBD2. The ends lost 0 bases at V and 3 bases at J; junction bases unmatched: 3. This CDR3 has 15 amino acids. Germline-derived CDR1 and CDR2 are SGDLS and YYNGEE. The CDR3 loop reads CASSVEAGGNYEQYF. CDR3 nucleotide sequence: TGTGCCAGCAGCGTAGAAGCGGGAGGGAACTACGAGCAGTACTTC.

The chain employs TRBV28 and TRBJ2-6; no definite D call. V lost 6 bases and J 5 bases, leaving 11 bases between the germline ends. From germline, CDR1 is MDHEN and CDR2 SYDVKM. There are 14 residues in the CDR3. CDR3 region: CASSEYNRANVLTF. The CDR3 DNA follows: TGTGCCAGCAGCGAGTATAATCGGGCCAACGTCCTGACTTTC.

The genes are TRBV19 and TRBJ2-5, with D uncertain. The CDR3 extends over 15 amino acids. V lost 6 bases and J lost 1, with 15 bases in between. Germline-derived CDR1 and CDR2 are LNHDA and SQIVND (reference sequence). The CDR3 DNA reads as TGTGCCAGTAGGAAGACGAGCGTGGGCCAAGAGACCCAGTACTTC. It translates to CASRKTSVGQETQYF.

The genes are TRBV18 and TRBJ1-1; a possible D gene is TRBD1 (5 bases). The CDR3 is 14 amino acids. V lost 4 bases to trimming and J lost 0 bases, with 9 bases between them. Germline lookup yields CDR1 KGHSH and CDR2 LQKENI. CDR3 residues: CASSQQALNTEAFF. DNA for the CDR3: TGTGCCAGCTCACAACAGGCCCTGAACACTGAAGCTTTCTTT.

The V and J genes are TRBV2 and TRBJ1-5; 11 nucleotides line up with TRBD1. Trimming at V came to 6 bases and at J to 3 bases, leaving 4 bases not matched to a gene. CDR1 SNHLY and CDR2 FYNNEI come from the germline V gene. This CDR3 contains 15 residues. CDR3 sequence (DNA): TGTGCCAGCAGGGGACAGGGGGGTTTCAATCAGCCCCAGCATTTT. Protein sequence: CASRGQGGFNQPQHF.

The genes are TRBV5-6 and TRBJ1-2; maybe TRBD1 (6 bases). Germline V gene data show CDR1 as SGHDT and CDR2 as YYEEEE. The CDR3 loop spans 14 amino acids. V lost 5 bases, J lost 2 bases, and 13 bases lay in between. The CDR3 DNA reads TGTGCCAGCAGTTTCGTGGACAGAAACTATGGCTACACCTTC. Its translation: CASSFVDRNYGYTF.

This chain links TRBV10-3 with TRBJ2-5; 7 nucleotides agree with TRBD2. The CDR3 is 14 amino acids. Germline trimming cut 6 bases from V and 7 bases from J; bases unmatched to any gene: 11. Germline V gene sequence: CDR1 ENHRY, CDR2 SYGVKD. The CDR3 region is CAIRSKTSGGTQYF. The CDR3 coding sequence is TGTGCCATCAGGTCGAAGACTTCGGGGGGGACCCAGTACTTC.

The V and J genes are TRBV7-3 and TRBJ2-6; D is ambiguous. The germline V gene encodes CDR1 SGHTA and CDR2 FQGTGA. Trimming left V 8 bases short and J 0 bases short, with 5 bases between. The CDR3 is 13 amino acids. The CDR3 here is CASSVSGANVLTF. The CDR3 DNA follows: TGTGCCAGCTCCGTCTCTGGGGCCAACGTCCTGACTTTC. The complete variable domain, with remaining parts taken from reference TRBV7-3 and TRBJ2-6, reads GAGVSQTPSNKVTEKGKYVELRCDPISGHTALYWYRQSLGQGPEFLIYFQGTGAADDSGLPNDRFFAVRPEGSVSTLKIQRTERGDSAVYLCASSVSGANVLTFGAGSRLTVL.

This sequence joins TRBV19 and TRBJ2-7; 10 nucleotides line up with TRBD1. The CDR3 covers 14 residues. The V and J ends lost 5 bases and 4 bases, in that order; junction bases with no gene match: 5. CDR1 is LNHDA, CDR2 SQIVND, per germline (reference sequence). As DNA, the CDR3 is TGTGCCAGTAGTCCCCGGGACAGGGGTTACGAGCAGTACTTC. This translates into CASSPRDRGYEQYF.